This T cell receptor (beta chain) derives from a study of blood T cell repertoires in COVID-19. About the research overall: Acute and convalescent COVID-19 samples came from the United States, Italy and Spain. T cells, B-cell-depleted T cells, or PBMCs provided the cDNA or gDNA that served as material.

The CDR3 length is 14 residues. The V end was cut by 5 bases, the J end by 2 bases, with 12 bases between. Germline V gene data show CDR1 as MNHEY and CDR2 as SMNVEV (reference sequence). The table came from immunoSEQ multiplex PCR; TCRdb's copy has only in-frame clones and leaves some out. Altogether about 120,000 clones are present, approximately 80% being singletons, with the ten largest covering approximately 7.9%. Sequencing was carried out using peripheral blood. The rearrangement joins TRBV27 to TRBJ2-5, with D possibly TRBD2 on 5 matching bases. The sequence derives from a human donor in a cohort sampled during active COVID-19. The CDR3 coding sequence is TGTGCCAGCAGTCGAGGACTGAGGCAAGAGACCCAGTACTTC. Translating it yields CASSRGLRQETQYF.